Given below is one T cell receptor (beta chain) in context. The antigen is not known. This specimen comes from a study of beta chain features in type 1 diabetes. Study outcomes and limitations: Shorter TCRB CDR3s, moderately but significantly so, were found in Type 1 diabetes patients in all four CD4+ subsets.

The isolated RNA, all of it, was reverse transcribed, so expressed TCRB transcripts were what got sequenced. TCRdb's copy holds only in-frame clones and misses some; the assay was immunoSEQ multiplex PCR. The sample consists of hundreds of thousands of clones, over 13% of them appearing once. After removal of 6 bases from V and 5 bases from J, the junction contained 13 bases not matched to a gene. The CDR3 sequence is 15 residues long. Germline V CDR1 and CDR2: MNHEY, SMNVEV (reference sequence). The sample was naive CD4+ T cells from blood. This chain uses TRBV27 with TRBJ2-7; 7 nucleotides align to TRBD1. The TCR originated in a man in his late teens or twenties with type 1 diabetes. CDR3 amino acids: CASSRRRDRVNEQYF. For the CDR3, the DNA is TGTGCCAGCAGCCGCCGTCGAGACAGGGTCAACGAGCAGTACTTC.